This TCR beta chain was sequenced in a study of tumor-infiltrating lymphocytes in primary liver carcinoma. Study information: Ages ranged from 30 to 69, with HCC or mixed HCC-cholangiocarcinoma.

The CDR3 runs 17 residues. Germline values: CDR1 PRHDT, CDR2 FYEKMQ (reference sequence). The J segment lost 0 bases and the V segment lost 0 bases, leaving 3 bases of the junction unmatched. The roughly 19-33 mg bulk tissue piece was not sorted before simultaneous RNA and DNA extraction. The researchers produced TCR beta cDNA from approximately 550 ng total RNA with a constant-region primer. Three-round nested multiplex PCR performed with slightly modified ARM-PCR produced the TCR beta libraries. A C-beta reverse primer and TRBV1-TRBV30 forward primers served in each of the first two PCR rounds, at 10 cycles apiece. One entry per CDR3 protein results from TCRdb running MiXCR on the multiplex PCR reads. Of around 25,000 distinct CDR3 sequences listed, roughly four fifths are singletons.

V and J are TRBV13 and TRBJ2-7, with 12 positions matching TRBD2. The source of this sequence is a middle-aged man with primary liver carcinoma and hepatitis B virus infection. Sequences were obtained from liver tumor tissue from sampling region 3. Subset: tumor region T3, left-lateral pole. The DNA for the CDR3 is TGTGCCAGCAGCTTAGGCCAGGGACTAGCGGGCTCCTACGAGCAGTACGTC. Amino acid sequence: CASSLGQGLAGSYEQYV.